One T cell receptor (beta chain) is described in this entry. Source study methods: Estimates of nucleated cell counts were drawn from the amplification of reference gene primers. TCRdb's copy holds only in-frame clones and misses some; the assay was immunoSEQ multiplex PCR. Clonal size and the V and J genes are those of that table, whereas D and trimming came from the DNA. Of around 97,000 clones listed, around 80% are singletons. This specimen belongs to a study of blood T cell repertoires in COVID-19. Study information: Sites across the United States, Italy and Spain contributed samples from acute and convalescent COVID-19.

Germline assignment: CDR1 MGHDK and CDR2 SYGVNS. This CDR3 spans 14 amino acids. V gave up 3 bases and J gave up 6 bases; unmatched junction bases: 2. Sequencing used peripheral blood. The genes are TRBV25-1 and TRBJ1-2, with 12 bases fitting TRBD1. The TCR originated in a man in his 70s with acute or convalescent COVID-19. CDR3 protein: CASSEGQGANGYTF. The CDR3 region has the DNA TGTGCCAGCAGTGAGGGACAGGGGGCTAATGGCTACACCTTC.